The T cell receptor beta chain under discussion was sequenced for a study of T-cell reconstitution after alpha-beta-depleted transplantation in children. Researchers prepared the TCRbeta library using unique molecular identifiers, the study reports. Each CDR3 protein is one row after TCRdb ran MiXCR on the PCR reads. Among about 200,000 distinct CDR3 sequences, roughly 6.5% were seen once, and the ten largest hold about 5%. Germline V lookup: CDR1 SEHNR, CDR2 FQNEAQ (reference sequence). The V gene lost 6 bases and the J gene lost 0 bases, with 9 bases spanning the gap. The CDR3 has 13 amino acids. Regarding the study as a whole: By about two months after transplant, alpha-beta T cells reportedly arose from several hundred graft clones that had expanded.

The sample holds many counts of this clonotype. Its antigen is undetermined. This TCR came from a girl less than two years old with combined immunodeficiency, due to receive a stem cell transplant. The rearrangement uses TRBV7-9 and TRBJ2-7, with D perhaps being TRBD1 or TRBD2 (5 bases each). The specimen was PBMCs, collected before TCRalphabeta/CD19-depleted stem cell transplant. In DNA form, the CDR3 reads TGTGCCAGCAGAGGGGAGATCTCCTACGAGCAGTACTTC. It is translated as CASRGEISYEQYF.